The 12 T cell receptor beta chains below were found in one sample sequenced in a study of Graves' ophthalmopathy and Graves' hyperthyroidism. Transcripts of RNA were the source for amplifying TCR beta CDR3 regions. First-round RT-PCR with HTBI primers preceded a second-round multiplex PCR. From the multiplex PCR reads, TCRdb called clonotypes with MiXCR, one entry per CDR3 protein. The sample shows about 660,000 distinct CDR3 sequences, about two fifths of them seen only once. The sample taken for sequencing was peripheral blood. All receptors come from an adult man with Graves' ophthalmopathy.

The chain is built from TRBV29-1 and TRBJ1-2, with D possibly TRBD1 on 5 matching bases. Trimming removed 5 bases at V and 4 bases at J, with 8 bases between. Germline lookup yields CDR1 SQVTM and CDR2 ANQGSEA. There are 11 residues in the CDR3. The CDR3 DNA reads as TGCAGCGTTCAGGGAATCTATGGCTACACCTTC. It encodes CSVQGIYGYTF.

In the case of this clonotype: Possible read error: a much larger clone is one base away. This chain joins TRBV12-3 or TRBV12-4 and TRBJ2-5; either TRBD1 or TRBD2 may fit D (5 bases each). The CDR3 length is 15 residues. As DNA, the CDR3 is TGTGCCATCAGTTACTATCGCAGGGCGGGAGAGACCCAGTACTTC. Protein sequence: CAISYYRRAGETQYF.

This clonotype was picked up many times. This rearrangement joins TRBV19 to TRBJ1-1; D is unclear. The V end was cut by 3 bases, the J end by 4 bases, with 12 bases between. The V gene's germline CDR1 is LNHDA and CDR2 SQIVND (reference sequence). This CDR3 spans 14 amino acids. CDR3 region: CASSMEGWGTEAFF. CDR3 nucleotides: TGTGCCAGTAGTATGGAGGGTTGGGGCACTGAAGCTTTCTTT.

This chain connects TRBV12-3 or TRBV12-4 to TRBJ1-2; tentative D call: TRBD1 (5 bases). This CDR3 contains 14 residues. V lost 5 bases to trimming and J lost 5 bases, with 15 bases between them. CDR3 protein: CASSNWGTAYGYTF. Here the CDR3 DNA reads TGTGCCAGCAGTAACTGGGGGACGGCATATGGCTACACCTTC.

In its sample, this clonotype was seen many times. The rearrangement uses TRBV7-9 and TRBJ1-2; 9 bases are shared with TRBD1. The length of the CDR3 is 14 residues. With 8 bases clipped from V and 5 bases from J, the junction kept 9 bases outside the gene matches. Germline values: CDR1 SEHNR, CDR2 FQNEAQ (reference sequence). CDR3 amino acids: CASGGTGSEYGYTF. As DNA, the CDR3 is TGTGCCAGCGGCGGGACAGGGAGCGAATATGGCTACACCTTC.

Notes on this clonotype: Likely a read error: the CDR3 ends without its conserved phenylalanine or tryptophan. The chain carries TRBV25-1 and TRBJ1-1; D not certain. V was clipped by 7 bases and J by 7 bases, with 10 bases between them. The CDR3 has 11 residues. Looked up from germline, CDR1 is MGHDK and CDR2 is SYGVNS. CDR3 loop: CASMRGHEAFS. Written as DNA, the CDR3 is TGTGCCAGCATGCGAGGGCATGAAGCTTTCTCT.

The chain recombines TRBV7-2 with TRBJ2-5; 12 bases fit TRBD2. Per the germline V gene, CDR1 is SGHTA and CDR2 is FQGNSA. The CDR3 length is 17 residues. The V and J ends lost 2 bases and 5 bases, in that order; junction bases with no gene match: 9. This CDR3 is CASSLPGLAGTGETQYF. The CDR3 DNA reads TGTGCCAGCAGCTTACCCGGACTAGCGGGAACCGGGGAGACCCAGTACTTC. The full variable domain, completed using reference TRBV7-2 and TRBJ2-5, is GAGVSQSPSNKVTEKGKDVELRCDPISGHTALYWYRQSLGQGLEFLIYFQGNSAPDKSGLPSDRFSAERTGGSVSTLTIQRTQQEDSAVYLCASSLPGLAGTGETQYFGPGTRLLVL.

CDR3 residues: CASSSRQSTNEKLFF. CDR3 nucleotides: TGCGCCAGCAGCTCTCGACAGTCAACTAATGAAAAACTGTTTTTT. V and J are TRBV4-1 and TRBJ1-4; D may be TRBD1 (5 bases). The CDR3 is 15 residues long. The germline V and J ends were trimmed by 5 bases and 0 bases, with 10 bases remaining between them. Germline-derived CDR1 and CDR2 are MGHRA and YSYEKL.

This chain connects TRBV29-1 to TRBJ2-5, with D possibly TRBD2 on 5 matching bases. The CDR3 covers 11 residues. Germline CDR1 and CDR2: SQVTM and ANQGSEA. Trimming took 8 bases from V and 2 from J, leaving 9 bases between them. DNA of the CDR3: TGCAGCTCGCGACTACAAGAGACCCAGTACTTC. It translates to CSSRLQETQYF.

As for this clonotype: The junction does not match germline at one end; this may be a read error. The chain employs TRBV29-1 and TRBJ2-6, with D possibly called TRBD1 or TRBD2 (5 bases each). Germline CDR1 and CDR2: SQVTM and ANQGSEA. This CDR3 is built from 17 residues. The chain's CDR3 is CSVSPGSLPSGANVPTF. CDR3 DNA: TGCAGCGTTTCGCCAGGGAGCCTTCCCTCTGGGGCCAACGTCCCGACTTTC.

This clonotype was seen repeatedly, ten times or more. The rearrangement links TRBV5-8 to TRBJ1-2, with TRBD1 as a possible D gene (6 bases). Trimming left V 1 base short and J 4 bases short, with 17 bases between. Germline V CDR1 and CDR2: SGHTS, YDEGEE. The CDR3 covers 16 residues. CDR3: CASSLTGDRGFYGYTF. CDR3 nucleotide sequence: TGTGCCAGCAGCTTGACAGGTGATAGGGGGTTCTATGGCTACACCTTC.

Turning to this clonotype: As the CDR3 is not closed by the conserved phenylalanine or tryptophan, this likely results from a read error. No DNA is shown, since the ends of the CDR3 on it are uncertain; the CDR3 is the one TCRdb lists. This chain uses TRBV19 with TRBJ1-4; the D call of TRBD1 is as the table states it, not checked on the DNA. The CDR3 numbers 11 amino acids, ends counted. Germline CDR1 LNHDA, CDR2 SQIVND (reference sequence). The chain's CDR3 is CASSQTDGNAY.